Sequencing of this T cell receptor beta chain was carried out in a study of shared clonotypes between healthy human individuals. Repertoires were generated with immunoSEQ multiplex PCR, while TCRdb's copy carries only in-frame clones and drops some. The repertoire has 2 million to 2.5 million clones, approximately 94% of them found once; the top ten carry 0.36%. Recent vaccinations or acute infections were absent in the healthy HIV-negative adult donors. The TCR comes from a man between 18 and 35 years old in good health. Some clones in this sample may be carry-over from other donors' samples. The sequencing sample was made of naive CD4+ T cells from PBMCs. Subset reported: CD45RA+ positively selected.

CDR3: CAIKSSTDTQYF. CDR3 bases: TGTGCCATCAAATCTAGCACAGATACGCAGTATTTT. V gene TRBV10-3 combines with J gene TRBJ2-3; the D is unclear. Deletions cut 7 bases from V and 0 bases from J, with 5 bases between. This CDR3 spans 12 amino acids. CDR1 and CDR2 from the germline V gene are ENHRY and SYGVKD.